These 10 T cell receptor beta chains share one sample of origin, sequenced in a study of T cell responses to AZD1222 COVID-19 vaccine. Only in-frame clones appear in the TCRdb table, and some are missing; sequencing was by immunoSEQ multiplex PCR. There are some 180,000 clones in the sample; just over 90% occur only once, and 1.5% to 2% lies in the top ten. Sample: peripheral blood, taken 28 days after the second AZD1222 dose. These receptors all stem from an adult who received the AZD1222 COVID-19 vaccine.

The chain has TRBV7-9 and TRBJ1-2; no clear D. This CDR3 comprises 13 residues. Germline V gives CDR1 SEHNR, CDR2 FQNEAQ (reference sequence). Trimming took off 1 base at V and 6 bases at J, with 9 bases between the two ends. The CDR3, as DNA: TGTGCCAGCAGCTTAGTAGGCTCTGATGGCTACACCTTC. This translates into CASSLVGSDGYTF.

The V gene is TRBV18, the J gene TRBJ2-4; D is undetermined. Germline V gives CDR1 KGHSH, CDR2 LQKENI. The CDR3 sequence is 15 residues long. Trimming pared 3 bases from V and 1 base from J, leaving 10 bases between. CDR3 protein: CASSPRQEAKNIQYF. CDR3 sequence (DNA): TGTGCCAGCTCACCCCGGCAGGAGGCCAAAAACATTCAGTACTTC.

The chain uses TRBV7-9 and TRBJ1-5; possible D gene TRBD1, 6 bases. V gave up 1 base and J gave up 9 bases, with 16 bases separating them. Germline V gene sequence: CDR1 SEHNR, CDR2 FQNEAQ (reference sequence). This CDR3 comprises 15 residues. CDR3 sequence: CASSLDGGPMSPQHF. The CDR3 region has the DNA TGTGCCAGCAGCTTAGACGGGGGCCCAATGTCGCCCCAGCATTTT.

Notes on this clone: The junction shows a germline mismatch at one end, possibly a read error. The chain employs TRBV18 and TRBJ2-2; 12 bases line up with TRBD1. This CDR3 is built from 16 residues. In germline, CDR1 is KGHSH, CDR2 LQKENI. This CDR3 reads CASSRGTGGNIGELFF. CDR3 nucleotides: TGTGCCAGCTCACGTGGGACAGGGGGCAACATCGGGGAGCTGTTTTTT. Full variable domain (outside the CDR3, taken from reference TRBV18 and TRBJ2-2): NAGVMQNPRHLVRRRGQEARLRCSPMKGHSHVYWYRQLPEEGLKFMVYLQKENIIDESGMPKERFSAEFPKEGPSILRIQQVVRGDSAAYFCASSRGTGGNIGELFFGEGSRLTVL.

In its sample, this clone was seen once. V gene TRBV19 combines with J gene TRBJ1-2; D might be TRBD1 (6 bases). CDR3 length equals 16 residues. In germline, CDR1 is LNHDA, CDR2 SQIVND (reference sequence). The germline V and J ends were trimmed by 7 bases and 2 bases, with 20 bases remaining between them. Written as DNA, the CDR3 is TGTGCCAGTAAAGGGCCCAGGGGAAAAGGAAACTATGGCTACACCTTC. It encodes CASKGPRGKGNYGYTF.

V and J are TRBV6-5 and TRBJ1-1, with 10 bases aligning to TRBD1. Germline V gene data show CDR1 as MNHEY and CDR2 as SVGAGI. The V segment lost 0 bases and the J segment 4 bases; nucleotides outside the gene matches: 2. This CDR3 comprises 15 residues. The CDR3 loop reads CASSYSRTGGTEAFF. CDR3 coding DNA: TGTGCCAGCAGTTACTCCCGGACAGGGGGCACTGAAGCTTTCTTT.

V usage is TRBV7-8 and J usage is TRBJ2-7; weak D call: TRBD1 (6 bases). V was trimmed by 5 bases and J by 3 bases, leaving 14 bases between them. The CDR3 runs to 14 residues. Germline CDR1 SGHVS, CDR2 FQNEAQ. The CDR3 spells CASSTTDRLYEQYF. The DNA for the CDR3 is TGTGCCAGCAGCACGACCGACAGGCTCTACGAGCAGTACTTC.

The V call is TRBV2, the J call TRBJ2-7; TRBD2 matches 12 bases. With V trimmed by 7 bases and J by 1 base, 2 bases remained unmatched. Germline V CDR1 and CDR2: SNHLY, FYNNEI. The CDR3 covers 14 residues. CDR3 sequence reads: CASTGLAGSYEQYF. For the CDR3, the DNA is TGTGCCAGCACTGGACTAGCGGGGTCCTACGAGCAGTACTTC.

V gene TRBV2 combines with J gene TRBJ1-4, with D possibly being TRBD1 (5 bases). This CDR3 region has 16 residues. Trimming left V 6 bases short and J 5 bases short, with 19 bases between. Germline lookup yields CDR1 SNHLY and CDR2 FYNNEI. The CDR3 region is CASSPVGGVRNEKLFF. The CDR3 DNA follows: TGTGCCAGCAGCCCCGTCGGGGGAGTGAGGAATGAAAAACTGTTTTTT.

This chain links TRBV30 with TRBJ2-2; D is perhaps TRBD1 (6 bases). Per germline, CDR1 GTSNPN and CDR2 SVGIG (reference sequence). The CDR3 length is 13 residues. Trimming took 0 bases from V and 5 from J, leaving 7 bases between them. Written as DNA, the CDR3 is TGTGCCTGGAGTGTACAGGGTACCGGGGAGCTGTTTTTT. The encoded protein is CAWSVQGTGELFF.